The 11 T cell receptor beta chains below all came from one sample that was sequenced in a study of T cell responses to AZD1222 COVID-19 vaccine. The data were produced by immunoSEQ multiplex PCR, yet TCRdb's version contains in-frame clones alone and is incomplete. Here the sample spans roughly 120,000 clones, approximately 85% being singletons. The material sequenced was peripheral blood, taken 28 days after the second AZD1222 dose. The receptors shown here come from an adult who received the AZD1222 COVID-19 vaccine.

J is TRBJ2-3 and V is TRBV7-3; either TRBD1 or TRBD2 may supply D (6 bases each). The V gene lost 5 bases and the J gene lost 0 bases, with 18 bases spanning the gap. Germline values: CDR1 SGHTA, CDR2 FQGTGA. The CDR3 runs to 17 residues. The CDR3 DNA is TGTGCCAGCAGCCACCCCGGGGGCAATCCAAGCACAGATACGCAGTATTTT. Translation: CASSHPGGNPSTDTQYF.

CDR3 residues: CASSPWVDRFYEQYF. Here the CDR3 DNA reads TGTGCCAGCAGCCCCTGGGTCGACAGATTTTACGAGCAGTACTTC. The chain has TRBV5-4 and TRBJ2-7; D possibly corresponds to TRBD1 (5 bases). CDR1 and CDR2 (germline): SGHNT, YYREEE (reference sequence). The CDR3 runs to 15 residues. Trimming took off 4 bases at V and 4 bases at J, with 18 bases between the two ends.

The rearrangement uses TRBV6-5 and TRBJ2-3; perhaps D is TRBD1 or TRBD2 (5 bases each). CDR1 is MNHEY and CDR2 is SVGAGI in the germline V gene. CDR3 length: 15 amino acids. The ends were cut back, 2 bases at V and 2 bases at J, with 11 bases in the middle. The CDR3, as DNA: TGTGCCAGCAGTTACGGGGACGCACCCACAGATACGCAGTATTTT. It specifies CASSYGDAPTDTQYF.

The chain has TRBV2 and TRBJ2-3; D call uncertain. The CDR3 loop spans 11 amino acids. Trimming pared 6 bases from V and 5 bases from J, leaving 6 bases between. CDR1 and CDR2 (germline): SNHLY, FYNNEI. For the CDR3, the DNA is TGTGCCAGCAGAGCCAGAGATACGCAGTATTTT. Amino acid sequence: CASRARDTQYF.

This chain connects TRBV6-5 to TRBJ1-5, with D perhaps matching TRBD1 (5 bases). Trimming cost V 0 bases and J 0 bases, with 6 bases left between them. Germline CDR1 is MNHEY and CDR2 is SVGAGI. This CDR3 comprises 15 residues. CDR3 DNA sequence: TGTGCCAGCAGTTACTCAGGGACTAGCAATCAGCCCCAGCATTTT. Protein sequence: CASSYSGTSNQPQHF.

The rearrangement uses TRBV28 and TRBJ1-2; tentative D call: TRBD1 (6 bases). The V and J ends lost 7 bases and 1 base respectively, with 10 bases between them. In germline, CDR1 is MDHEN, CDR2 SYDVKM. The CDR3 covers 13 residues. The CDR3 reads CASNREDNYGYTF. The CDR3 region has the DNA TGTGCCAGCAACAGGGAAGATAACTATGGCTACACCTTC.

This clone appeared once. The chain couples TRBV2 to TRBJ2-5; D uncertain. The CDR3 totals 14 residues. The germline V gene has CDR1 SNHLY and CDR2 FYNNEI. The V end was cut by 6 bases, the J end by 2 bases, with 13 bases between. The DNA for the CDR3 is TGTGCCAGCAGGGGGAACCTAGGTCAAGAGACCCAGTACTTC. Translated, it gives CASRGNLGQETQYF.

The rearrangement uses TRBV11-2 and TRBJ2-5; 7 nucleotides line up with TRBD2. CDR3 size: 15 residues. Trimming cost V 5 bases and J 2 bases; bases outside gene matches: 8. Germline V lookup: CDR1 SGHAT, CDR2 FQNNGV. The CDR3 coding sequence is TGTGCCAGCAGCCCTGCGGGGGAGACGCAAGAGACCCAGTACTTC. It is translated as CASSPAGETQETQYF.

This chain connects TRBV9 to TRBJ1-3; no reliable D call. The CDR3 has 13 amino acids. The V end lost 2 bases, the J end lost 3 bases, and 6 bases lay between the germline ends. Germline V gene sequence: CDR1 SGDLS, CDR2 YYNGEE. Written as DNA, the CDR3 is TGTGCCAGCAGCGTCGACCTTGGAAACACCATATATTTT. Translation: CASSVDLGNTIYF.

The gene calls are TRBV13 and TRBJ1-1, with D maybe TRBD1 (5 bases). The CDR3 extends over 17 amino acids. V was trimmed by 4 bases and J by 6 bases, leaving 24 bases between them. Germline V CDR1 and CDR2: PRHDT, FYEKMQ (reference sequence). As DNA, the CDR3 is TGTGCCAGCAGCTCATACTACCGGGACCCCCAGTGGGCTGAAGCTTTCTTT. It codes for CASSSYYRDPQWAEAFF.

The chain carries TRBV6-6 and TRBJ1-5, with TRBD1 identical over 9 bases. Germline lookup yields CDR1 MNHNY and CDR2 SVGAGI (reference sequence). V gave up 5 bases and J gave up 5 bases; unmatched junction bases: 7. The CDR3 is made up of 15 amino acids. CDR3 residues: CASSQQGAVHQPQHF. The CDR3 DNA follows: TGTGCCAGCAGTCAACAGGGGGCAGTTCATCAGCCCCAGCATTTT.